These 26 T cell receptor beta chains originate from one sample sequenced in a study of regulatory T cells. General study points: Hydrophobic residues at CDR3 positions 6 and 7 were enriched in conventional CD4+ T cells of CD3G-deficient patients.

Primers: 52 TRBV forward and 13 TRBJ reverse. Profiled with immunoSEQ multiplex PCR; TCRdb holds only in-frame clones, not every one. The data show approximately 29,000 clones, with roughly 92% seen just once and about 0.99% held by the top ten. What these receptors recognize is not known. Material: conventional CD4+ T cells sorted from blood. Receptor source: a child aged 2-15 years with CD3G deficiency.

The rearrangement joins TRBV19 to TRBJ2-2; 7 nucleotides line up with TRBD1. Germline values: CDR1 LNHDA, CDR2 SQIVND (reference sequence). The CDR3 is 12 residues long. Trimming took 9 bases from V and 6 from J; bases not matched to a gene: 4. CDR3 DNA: TGTGCCAGCCAACAGGGGCCCGGGGAGCTGTTTTTT. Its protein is CASQQGPGELFF.

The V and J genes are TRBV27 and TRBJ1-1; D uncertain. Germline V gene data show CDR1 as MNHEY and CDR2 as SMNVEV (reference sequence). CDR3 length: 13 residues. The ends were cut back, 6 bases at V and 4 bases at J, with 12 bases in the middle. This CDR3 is CASSLQGGTEAFF. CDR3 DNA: TGTGCCAGCAGCCTACAAGGAGGCACTGAAGCTTTCTTT.

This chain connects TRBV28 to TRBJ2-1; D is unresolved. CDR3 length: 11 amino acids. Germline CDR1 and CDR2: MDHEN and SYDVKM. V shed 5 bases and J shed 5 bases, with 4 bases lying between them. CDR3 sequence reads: CASSMNNEQFF. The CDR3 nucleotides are TGTGCCAGCAGTATGAACAATGAGCAGTTCTTC.

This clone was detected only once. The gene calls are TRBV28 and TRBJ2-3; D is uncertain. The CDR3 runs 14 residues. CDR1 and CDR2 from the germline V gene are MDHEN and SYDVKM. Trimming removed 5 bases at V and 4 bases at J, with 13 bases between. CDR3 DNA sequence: TGTGCCAGCAGTATCCCTGGGCGATCAGATACGCAGTATTTT. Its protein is CASSIPGRSDTQYF.

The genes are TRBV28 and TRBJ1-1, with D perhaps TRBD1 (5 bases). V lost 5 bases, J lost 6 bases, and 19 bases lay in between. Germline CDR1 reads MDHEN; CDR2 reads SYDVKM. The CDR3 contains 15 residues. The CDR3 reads CASSLGAQGIAEAFF. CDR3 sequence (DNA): TGTGCCAGCAGTCTGGGTGCTCAGGGTATCGCTGAAGCTTTCTTT.

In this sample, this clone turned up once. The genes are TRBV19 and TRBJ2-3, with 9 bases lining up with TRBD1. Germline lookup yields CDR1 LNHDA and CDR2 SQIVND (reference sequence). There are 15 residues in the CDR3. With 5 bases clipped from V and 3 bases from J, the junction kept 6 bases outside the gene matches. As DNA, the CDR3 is TGTGCCAGTAGTCTAGGACAGGGGAGAACAGATACGCAGTATTTT. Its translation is CASSLGQGRTDTQYF. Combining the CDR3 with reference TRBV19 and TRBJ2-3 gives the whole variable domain DGGITQSPKYLFRKEGQNVTLSCEQNLNHDAMYWYRQDPGQGLRLIYYSQIVNDFQKGDIAEGYSVSREKKESFPLTVTSAQKNPTAFYLCASSLGQGRTDTQYFGPGTRLTVL.

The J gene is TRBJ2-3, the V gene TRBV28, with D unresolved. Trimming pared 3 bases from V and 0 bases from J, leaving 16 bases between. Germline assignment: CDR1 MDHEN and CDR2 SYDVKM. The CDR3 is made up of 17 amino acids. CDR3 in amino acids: CASSFGGWQVSTDTQYF. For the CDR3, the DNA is TGTGCCAGCAGTTTCGGTGGGTGGCAGGTTAGCACAGATACGCAGTATTTT.

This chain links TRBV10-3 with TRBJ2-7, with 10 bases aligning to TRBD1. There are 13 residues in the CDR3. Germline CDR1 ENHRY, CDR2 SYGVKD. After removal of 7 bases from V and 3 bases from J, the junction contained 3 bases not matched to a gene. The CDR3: CAITGTGDYEQYF. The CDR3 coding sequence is TGTGCCATCACCGGGACAGGGGACTACGAGCAGTACTTC.

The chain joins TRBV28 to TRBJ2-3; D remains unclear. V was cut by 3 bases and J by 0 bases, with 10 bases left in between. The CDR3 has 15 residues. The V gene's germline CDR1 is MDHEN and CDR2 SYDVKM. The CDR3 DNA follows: TGTGCCAGCAGTTTTACGGGTTCTAGCACAGATACGCAGTATTTT. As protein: CASSFTGSSTDTQYF.

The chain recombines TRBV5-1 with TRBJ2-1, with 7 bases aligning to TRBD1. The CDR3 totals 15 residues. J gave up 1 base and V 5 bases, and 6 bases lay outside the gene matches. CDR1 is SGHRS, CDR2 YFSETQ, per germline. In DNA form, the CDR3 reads TGCGCCAGCAGGGCCCGACAGGGTTCCTACAATGAGCAGTTCTTC. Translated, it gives CASRARQGSYNEQFF.

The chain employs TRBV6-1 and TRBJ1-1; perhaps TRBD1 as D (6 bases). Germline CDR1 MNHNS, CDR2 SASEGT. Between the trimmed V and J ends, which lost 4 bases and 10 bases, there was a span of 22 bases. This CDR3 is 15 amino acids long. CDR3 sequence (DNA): TGTGCCAGCAGTGCGGGACAACCCCCCCAATACGGAGCTTTCTTT. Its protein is CASSAGQPPQYGAFF.

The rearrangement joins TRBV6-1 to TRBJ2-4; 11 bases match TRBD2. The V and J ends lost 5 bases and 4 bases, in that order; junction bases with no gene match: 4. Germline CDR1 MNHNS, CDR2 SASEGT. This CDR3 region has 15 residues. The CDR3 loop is CASSSGTSGKNIQYF. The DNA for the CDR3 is TGTGCCAGCAGTTCCGGGACTAGCGGAAAAAACATTCAGTACTTC.

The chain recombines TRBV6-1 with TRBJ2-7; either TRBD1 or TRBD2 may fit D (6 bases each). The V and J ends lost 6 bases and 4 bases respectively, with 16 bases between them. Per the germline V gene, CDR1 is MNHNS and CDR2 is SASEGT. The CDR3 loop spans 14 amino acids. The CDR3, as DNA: TGTGCCAGCAGCCTCCGGGGGACATGGTACGAGCAGTACTTC. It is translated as CASSLRGTWYEQYF.

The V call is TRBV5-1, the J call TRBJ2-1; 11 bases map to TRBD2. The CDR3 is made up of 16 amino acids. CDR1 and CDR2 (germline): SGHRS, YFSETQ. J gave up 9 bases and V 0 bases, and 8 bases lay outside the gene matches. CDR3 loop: CASSLGSSGRATEQFF. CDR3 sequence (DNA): TGCGCCAGCAGCTTGGGGAGTAGCGGGAGGGCCACTGAGCAGTTCTTC.

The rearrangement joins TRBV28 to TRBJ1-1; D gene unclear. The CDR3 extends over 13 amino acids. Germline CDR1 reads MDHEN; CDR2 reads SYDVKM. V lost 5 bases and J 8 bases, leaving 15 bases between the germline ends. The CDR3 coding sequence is TGTGCCAGCAGTGCCCTGGCCCCCTCAGAAGCTTTCTTT. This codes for CASSALAPSEAFF.

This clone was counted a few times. The CDR3 region has the DNA TGTGCCACCGGGACGGGAAGAGGTTTCTACGAGCAGTACTTC. Translation: CATGTGRGFYEQYF. The chain has TRBV10-3 and TRBJ2-7; D possibly matches TRBD1 or TRBD2 (5 bases each). From germline, CDR1 is ENHRY and CDR2 SYGVKD. V was cut by 10 bases and J by 3 bases, with 19 bases left in between. The CDR3 runs 14 residues.

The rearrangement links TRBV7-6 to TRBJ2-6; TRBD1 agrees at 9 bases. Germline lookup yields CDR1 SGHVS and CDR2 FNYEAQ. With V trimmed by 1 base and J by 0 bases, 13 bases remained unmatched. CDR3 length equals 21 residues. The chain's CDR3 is CASSLEAPRTGANSGANVLTF. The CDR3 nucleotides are TGTGCCAGCAGCTTAGAAGCACCCCGGACAGGGGCAAACTCTGGGGCCAACGTCCTGACTTTC.

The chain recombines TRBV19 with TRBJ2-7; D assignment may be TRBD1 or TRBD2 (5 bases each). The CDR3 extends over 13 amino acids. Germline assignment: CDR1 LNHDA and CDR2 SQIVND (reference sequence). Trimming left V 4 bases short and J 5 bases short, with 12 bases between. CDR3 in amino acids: CASSRGAGDEQYF. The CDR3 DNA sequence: TGTGCCAGTAGTAGAGGGGCCGGGGACGAGCAGTACTTC.

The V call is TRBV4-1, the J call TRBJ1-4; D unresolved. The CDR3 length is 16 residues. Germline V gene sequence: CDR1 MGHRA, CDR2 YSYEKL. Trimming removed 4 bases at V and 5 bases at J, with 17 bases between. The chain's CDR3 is CASSLKLPAGNEKLFF. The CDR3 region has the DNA TGCGCCAGCAGCCTCAAGCTTCCGGCTGGGAATGAAAAACTGTTTTTT.

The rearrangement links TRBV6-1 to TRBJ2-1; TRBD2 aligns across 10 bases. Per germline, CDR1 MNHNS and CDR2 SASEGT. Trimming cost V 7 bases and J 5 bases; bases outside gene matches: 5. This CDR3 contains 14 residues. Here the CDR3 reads CASTRAGGDNEQFF. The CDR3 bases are TGTGCCAGCACAAGAGCGGGAGGGGACAATGAGCAGTTCTTC.

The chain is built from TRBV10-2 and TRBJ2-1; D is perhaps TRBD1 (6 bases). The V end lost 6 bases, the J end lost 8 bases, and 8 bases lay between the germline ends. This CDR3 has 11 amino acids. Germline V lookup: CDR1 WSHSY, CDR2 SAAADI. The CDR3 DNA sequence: TGCGCCAGCAGACAGGGACATGAGCAGTTCTTC. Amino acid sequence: CASRQGHEQFF.

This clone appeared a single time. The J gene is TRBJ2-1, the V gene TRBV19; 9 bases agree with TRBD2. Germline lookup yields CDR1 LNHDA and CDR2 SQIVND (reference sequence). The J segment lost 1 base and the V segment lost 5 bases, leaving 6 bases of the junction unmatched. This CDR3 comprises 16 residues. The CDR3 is CASSLLAGRSYNEQFF. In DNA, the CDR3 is TGTGCCAGTAGTTTGCTAGCGGGAAGATCCTACAATGAGCAGTTCTTC.

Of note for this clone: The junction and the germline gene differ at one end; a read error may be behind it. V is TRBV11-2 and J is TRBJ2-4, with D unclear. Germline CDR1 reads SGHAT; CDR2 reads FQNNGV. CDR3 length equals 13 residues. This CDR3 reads CASSLESNNIQYF. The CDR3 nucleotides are TGTGCCAGCAGCTTAGAATCCAATAACATTCAGTACTTC. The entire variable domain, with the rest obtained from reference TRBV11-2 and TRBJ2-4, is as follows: EAGVAQSPRYKIIEKRQSVAFWCNPISGHATLYWYQQILGQGPKLLIQFQNNGVVDDSQLPKDRFSAERLKGVDSTLKIQPAKLEDSAVYLCASSLESNNIQYFGAGTRLSVL.

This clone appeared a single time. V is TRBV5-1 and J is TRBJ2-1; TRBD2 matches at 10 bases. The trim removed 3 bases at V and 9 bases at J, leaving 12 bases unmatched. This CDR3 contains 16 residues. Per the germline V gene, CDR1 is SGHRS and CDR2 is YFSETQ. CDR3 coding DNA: TGCGCCAGCAGCTCGGGACTAGCGCGCCAAGGCGGTGAGCAGTTCTTC. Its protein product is CASSSGLARQGGEQFF.

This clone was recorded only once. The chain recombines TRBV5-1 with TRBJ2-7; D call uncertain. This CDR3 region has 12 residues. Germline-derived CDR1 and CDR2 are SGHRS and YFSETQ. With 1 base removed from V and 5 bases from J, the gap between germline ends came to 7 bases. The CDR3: CASSLPGHEQYF. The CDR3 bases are TGCGCCAGCAGCTTGCCGGGCCACGAGCAGTACTTC.

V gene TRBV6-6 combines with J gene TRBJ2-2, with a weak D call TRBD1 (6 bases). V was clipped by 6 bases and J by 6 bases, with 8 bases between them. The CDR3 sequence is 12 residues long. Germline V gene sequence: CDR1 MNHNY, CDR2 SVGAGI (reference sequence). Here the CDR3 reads CASRGAAGELFF. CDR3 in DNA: TGTGCCAGCAGGGGGGCGGCCGGGGAGCTGTTTTTT.